This T cell receptor (beta chain) was profiled in a study of shared clonotypes between healthy human individuals (dated by TCRdb to 2020 to 2021). At the level of the whole study: Three men and a couple of women, aged 18 to 49 years, made up the cohort. For each donor, CD4 naive and CD4 memory were each given three plates, CD8 naive was given two plates, and CD8 memory was given one plate. Blood TCR repertoires of five healthy adults were deeply sequenced to estimate repertoire size and the extent of clonotype sharing between individuals. To increase sequencing depth and limit assay-specific biases, TCR repertoire library preparation and sequencing were carried out by different laboratories using diverse techniques. Between about 0.94 and 10 billion PBMCs per donor were obtained by leukapheresis. The paper's findings and limits, for the study overall: Because the study included a small number of donors, the genetic and exposure-history diversity represented was limited. Sampling was limited to blood, and TCR repertoires in tissue likely differ from TCR repertoires in blood. Based on pairwise subsampling, the degree of clonotype sharing among donors was expected to be affected by sequencing depth. Incomplete sequencing was indicated by rarefaction of sorted-subset datasets, despite the large sequencing depth. Across a handful of donors, approximately 4.6% of naive CD4, 3% to 3.5% of naive CD8, about 2.3% of memory CD4, and 0.4% to 0.45% of memory CD8 clonotypes were shared. Naive subsets generally had larger estimated clonotype richness than memory subsets did. Compared with non-shared clonotypes, clonotypes shared by all four sorted-subset donors had higher generation probabilities.

To note about this clone: Its antigen remains unidentified. No per-base quality is available; no much larger clone lies one base away.

For the CD8 naive samples, CD45RO-negative cells were positively selected for CCR7, yielding a CD45RA+CCR7+ population from which TemRA cells were excluded. Healthy HIV-negative adults with no recently reported acute infections or vaccinations were included as donors. Every donor was a Caucasian adult living in Nashville, Tennessee, USA. Blood was obtained by leukapheresis, after which PBMCs were separated by Ficoll-Histopaque density gradient centrifugation and cryopreserved in liquid nitrogen vapor phase. Purity and quantity of every magnetically sorted T cell population were checked by analytical flow cytometry. From each sorted fraction, genomic DNA was isolated and quantified by UV absorbance on a Nanodrop 2000c. TCR CDR3 regions were amplified from genomic DNA by multiplex PCR using the deep immunoSEQ assay. Genomic DNA extracted from each cell subset was distributed evenly over all wells of several immunoSEQ 96-well plates, and each plate served as one replicate. For sorted subsets, about 200 ng genomic DNA, equal to 30,000 to 35,000 T cell genomes, was loaded into each replicate PCR. The purified libraries were quantified using a Qubit 3.0 fluorometer, sized with a Bioanalyzer 2100, and then quantified again using the KAPA Library Quantification kit. A separate single-read 150-cycle Illumina NextSeq 550 flow cell was used to sequence each immunoSEQ 96-well plate. For the original study's pipeline: Because only junctional sequences without quality scores were contained in the immunoSEQ output, filtering matching that applied to full-length reads could not be performed. Sequences were annotated with PyIR, a Python wrapper for IgBLAST v1.9, and V/J genes and CDR3 were assigned using IMGT germline references. Reads were removed for weak V/J assignments (E-value above 1e-6), missing CDR3, stop codons, out-of-frame junctions, or ambiguous translated residues. V3J clonotypes were defined as sequences sharing an identical inferred V gene, J gene, and CDR3 amino acid sequence. Percentage overlap between repertoires was calculated by dividing the number of shared unique clonotypes by the size of the smaller repertoire. Richness of each repertoire was evaluated using RTK rarefaction, the Chao1 estimator, and Recon v2.1 estimates of unobserved clonotypes. For all TCRbeta clonotypes obtained by the gDNA method from a handful of donors, generation probabilities were computed with OLGA. This is the immuneACCESS table as TCRdb keeps it, with only in-frame sequences that have V and J called. A part of the clones is gone; compared with another copy, unresolved V genes explain less than half, and the rest is unexplained. The V and J calls and clone size are taken from that table; D and trimming were inferred from the DNA. This sample comprises 1.5 million to 2.5 million clones, about 94% of them detected only once. Jointly, the top ten make up approximately 1% of the sample.

V is reduced by 6 bases and J by 2 bases, leaving a spacing of 15 bases between them. The CDR3 starts with the cysteine, ends with the phenylalanine, and has 15 residues. The kept DNA is CDR3 alone, 45 bases in frame from the first base. The germline V gene encodes CDR1 WSHSY and CDR2 SAAADI. The chain couples TRBV10-2 to TRBJ2-3; tentative D gene TRBD1, with 6 bases matching. The sequence came from a man aged 18 to 29 in good health. Sample: naive CD8+ T cells sorted from blood. The cell subset or site label for this specimen denotes: CD45RA+CCR7+. The base sequence is TGCGCCAGCAGCCTTCTACAGGGATCCACAGATACGCAGTATTTT. It translates as CASSLLQGSTDTQYF.